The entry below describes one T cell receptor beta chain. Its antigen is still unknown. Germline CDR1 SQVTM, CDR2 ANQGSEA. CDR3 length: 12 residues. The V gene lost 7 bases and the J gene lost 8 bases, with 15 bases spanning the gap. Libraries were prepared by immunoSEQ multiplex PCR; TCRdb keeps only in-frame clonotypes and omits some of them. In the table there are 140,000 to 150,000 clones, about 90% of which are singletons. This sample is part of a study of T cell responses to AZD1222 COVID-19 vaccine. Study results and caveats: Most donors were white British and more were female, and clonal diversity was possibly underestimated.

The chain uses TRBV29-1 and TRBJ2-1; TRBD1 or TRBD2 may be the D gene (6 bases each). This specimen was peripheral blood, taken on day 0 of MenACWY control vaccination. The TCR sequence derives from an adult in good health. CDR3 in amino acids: CSALGGTDEQFF. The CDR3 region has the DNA TGCAGCGCACTAGGGGGGACGGATGAGCAGTTCTTC.